What follows describes a single T cell receptor (beta chain). Its recognized antigen is unknown. No base-level quality is on record; no much larger clone is a single base apart. Library preparation was by multiplex PCR. Sequencing instrument: Illumina HiSeq 4000. To build TCR beta libraries, CDR3 regions were amplified by Arm-PCR using iRepertoire HTBI primers. Gel purification was performed on PCR products prior to sequencing. The study's processing was this. Across samples, 60 to 75 TRBV and 13 to 15 TRBJ segments were identified and used for gene usage analysis of CDR3 amino acid clonotypes. Filtered high-quality paired reads were merged into contigs using COPE and FqMerger. BLAST was used to align contigs to the IMGT TRBV, TRBD and TRBJ reference genes, and CDR3 was defined following IMGT. Highly expanded clones were defined as clonotypes with a frequency above 0.1%. Shannon entropy was used to measure repertoire diversity, and the Gini coefficient was used to measure V-J evenness. Clonotypes shared by more than one individual were considered public. Using fastp at Q25 and MiXCR, TCRdb reprocessed the public reads and kept productive beta chains. Rows matching on CDR3 protein sequence are summarized as one entry with the most common DNA and genes. The V and J calls come from TCRdb's annotation, not from the publication. The table for this sample lists approximately 690,000 distinct CDR3 sequences; 25% to 35% of them were counted only once. The top ten clones comprise under 50% of the sample.

This sample was taken from a study of regulatory T cells in long-lasting Graves disease (dated by TCRdb to about 2021). In terms of the full investigation: Persistent Graves' disease was defined as persistently positive TSH receptor autoantibodies together with antithyroid drug treatment for over 5 years. Patients with persistent Graves' disease were compared with patients with newly diagnosed Graves' disease using TCR sequencing and RNA sequencing of peripheral blood. The study took place in China and was registered as a clinical trial. A total of 33 samples were covered by TCR sequencing, comprising approximately 13 persistent and roughly 20 newly diagnosed Graves' disease patients. Persistent Graves' disease patients in the clinical cohort had taken antithyroid drugs for about 10.3 years on average.

Read against the paper, the sample's time point label means: persistent/refractory GD, antithyroid drugs over 5 years with positive TRAb. For both TCR sequencing and RNA sequencing, RNA was extracted from PBMCs using TRIzol. The diagnosis of Graves' disease was made according to American Thyroid Association guidelines. Patients for the study were recruited at an endocrinology department in Xi'an, China. Each patient gave approximately 10 milliliters of peripheral blood, collected in an EDTA anticoagulant tube. Ficoll Paque Plus density gradient separation was used to isolate PBMCs, and no further T cell sorting was performed. An Agilent 2100 Bioanalyzer and agarose gel were used to check RNA quality, and a NanoDrop 2000 was used to measure RNA concentration. The investigation overall reported the following: Persistent patients shared more public clonotypes among themselves (around 3,000) than newly diagnosed patients did (nearly 1,000). Only peripheral blood was studied, because thyroid tissue, the primary lesion, was inaccessible. Sequencing and analysis were restricted to the TCR beta chain. The authors noted that the small sample size was a limitation that may lower accuracy. Compared with newly diagnosed patients, patients with persistent Graves' disease had lower TCR Shannon entropy and fewer highly expanded clones, which suggests clonal expansion. Persistent disease showed preferential use of TRBV28, TRBJ1-2 and TRBJ2-5, whereas newly diagnosed disease favored TRBV20-1 and TRBJ2-1.

V was cut back by 6 bases and J by 1 base, leaving a gap of 16 bases between them. The CDR3 runs 15 amino acids, cysteine and phenylalanine included. The sequence is cut down to CDR3 DNA, 45 bases in frame from base 1. For CDR1 and CDR2, the germline V gene (reference sequence) lists LGHDT and YNNKEL. The sequence joins TRBV3-1 to TRBJ2-7; the best D guess is TRBD2, with 5 bases matching. This receptor was taken from a female donor with Graves disease. The specimen was peripheral blood mononuclear cells (PBMCs), collected when the disease was refractory, from a patient treated with antithyroid drugs. The CDR3 loop reads CASSLKAGGSYEQYF. The sequenced DNA: TGTGCCAGCAGTCTCAAGGCGGGTGGATCCTACGAGCAGTACTTC.